The 10 T cell receptor beta chains listed next were all sequenced from one sample in a study of blood T cell repertoires in COVID-19. Profiled with immunoSEQ multiplex PCR; TCRdb holds only in-frame clones, not every one. The table records approximately 260,000 clones, roughly nine tenths of them present only once. Sequencing used peripheral blood. These receptors were taken from a woman aged 40 to 55 who had recovered from COVID-19.

The gene calls are TRBV30 and TRBJ1-2; D is undetermined. CDR1 GTSNPN and CDR2 SVGIG come from the germline V gene (reference sequence). The length of the CDR3 is 12 residues. The V end lost 4 bases, the J end lost 5 bases, and 11 bases lay between the germline ends. This chain's CDR3 is CAWNQQIYGYTF. The DNA of the CDR3 is TGTGCCTGGAACCAACAGATTTATGGCTACACCTTC.

A single count supports this clone. This chain links TRBV27 with TRBJ2-4; 11 positions match TRBD1. CDR3 length: 16 residues. Germline V CDR1 and CDR2: MNHEY, SMNVEV (reference sequence). With 3 bases clipped from V and 1 base from J, the junction kept 2 bases outside the gene matches. CDR3 region: CASSFGQGAAKNIQYF. The CDR3 DNA reads as TGTGCCAGCAGTTTCGGACAGGGGGCTGCCAAAAACATTCAGTACTTC.

The rearrangement uses TRBV28 and TRBJ2-2, with 9 bases matching TRBD1. The J segment lost 6 bases and the V segment lost 7 bases, leaving 12 bases of the junction unmatched. This CDR3 is built from 16 residues. Germline assignment: CDR1 MDHEN and CDR2 SYDVKM. This CDR3 is CASIWGQGSGPGELFF. CDR3 DNA sequence: TGTGCCAGCATTTGGGGACAGGGAAGTGGTCCCGGGGAGCTGTTTTTT.

This clone was picked up one time. The rearrangement links TRBV2 to TRBJ2-1; 7 bases are a match to TRBD2. J lost 4 bases, V lost 1 base, and 10 bases had no gene match. Germline lookup yields CDR1 SNHLY and CDR2 FYNNEI. The CDR3 length is 17 residues. CDR3 protein: CASSEVWSGTGYNEQFF. The CDR3 coding sequence is TGTGCCAGCAGTGAAGTCTGGAGCGGGACCGGATACAATGAGCAGTTCTTC.

This clone was detected only a few times. The chain employs TRBV5-6 and TRBJ2-2, with D hard to call. Germline V CDR1 and CDR2: SGHDT, YYEEEE. V dropped 2 bases and J dropped 8 bases, with 4 bases sitting between them. There are 11 residues in the CDR3. CDR3 nucleotides: TGTGCCAGCAGCTTTGCGGGGGAGCTGTTTTTT. This sequence encodes CASSFAGELFF.

The chain carries TRBV12-3 or TRBV12-4 and TRBJ2-7; possibly TRBD2 for D (5 bases). The CDR3 runs 13 residues. Trimming removed 6 bases from V and 6 bases from J, with 15 bases in between. Here the CDR3 DNA reads TGTGCCAGCAGCCCCCGACAAGAGGGCGAGCAGTACGTC. It codes for CASSPRQEGEQYV.

This rearrangement joins TRBV5-4 to TRBJ2-5; 15 nucleotides align to TRBD2. This CDR3 region has 16 residues. In germline, CDR1 is SGHNT, CDR2 YYREEE (reference sequence). The trim removed 2 bases at V and 5 bases at J, leaving 4 bases unmatched. The CDR3 sequence is CASSLRTSGGAETQYF. The CDR3 nucleotides are TGTGCCAGCAGCTTACGGACTAGCGGGGGGGCCGAGACCCAGTACTTC. Variable domain in full (rest from reference TRBV5-4 and TRBJ2-5): ETGVTQSPTHLIKTRGQQVTLRCSSQSGHNTVSWYQQALGQGPQFIFQYYREEENGRGNFPPRFSGLQFPNYSSELNVNALELDDSALYLCASSLRTSGGAETQYFGPGTRLLVL.

The rearrangement links TRBV18 to TRBJ1-2, with 8 bases fitting TRBD1. The V segment lost 8 bases and the J segment 3 bases; nucleotides outside the gene matches: 8. The CDR3 has 14 residues. The germline CDR1 and CDR2 sequences are KGHSH and LQKENI. Written as DNA, the CDR3 is TGTGCCAGCACTGGACAGGGCCCGGACTATGGCTACACCTTC. Translated: CASTGQGPDYGYTF.

This clone was seen once. CDR3 in DNA: TGTGCCAGCAGCCAAGTAGCGGGTTCTTCCTACGAGCAGTACTTC. As protein: CASSQVAGSSYEQYF. The chain links TRBV3-1 (or the pseudogene TRBV3-2) to TRBJ2-7; 7 bases match TRBD2. The CDR3 runs 15 residues. V lost 1 base, J lost 1 base, and 4 bases stayed unmatched. CDR1 is LGHDT and CDR2 is YNNKEL in the germline V gene (reference sequence).

A single count supports this clone. V and J are TRBV6-5 and TRBJ1-2; TRBD1 is a possible D gene (6 bases). Germline V gene data show CDR1 as MNHEY and CDR2 as SVGAGI. This CDR3 has 16 residues. Trimming stripped 4 bases from V and 5 bases from J, with 20 bases between. The chain's CDR3 is CASSSTRGGLVYGYTF. As DNA, the CDR3 is TGTGCCAGCAGTTCCACGCGGGGGGGGCTAGTGTATGGCTACACCTTC.